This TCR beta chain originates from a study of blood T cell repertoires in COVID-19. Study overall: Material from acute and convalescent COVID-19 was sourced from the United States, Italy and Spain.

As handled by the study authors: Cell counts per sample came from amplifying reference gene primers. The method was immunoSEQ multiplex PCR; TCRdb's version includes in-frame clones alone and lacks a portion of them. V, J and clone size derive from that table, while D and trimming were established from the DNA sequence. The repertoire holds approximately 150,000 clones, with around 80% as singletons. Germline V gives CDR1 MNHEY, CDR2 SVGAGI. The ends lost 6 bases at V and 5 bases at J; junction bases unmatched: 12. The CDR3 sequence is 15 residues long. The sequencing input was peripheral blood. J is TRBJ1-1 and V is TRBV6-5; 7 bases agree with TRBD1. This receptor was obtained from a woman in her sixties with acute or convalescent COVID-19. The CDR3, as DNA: TGTGCCAGCAGACGAGACAGGGTGAGGCAGACTGAAGCTTTCTTT. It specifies CASRRDRVRQTEAFF.